Reported below is one TCR beta chain. This record belongs to a study of OX40 agonist ivuxolimab in advanced cancers. V was shortened by 5 bases and J by 0 bases, with 5 bases between the two germline ends. Germline lookup yields CDR1 SNHLY and CDR2 FYNNEI. The CDR3 extends over 14 amino acids. Generated by immunoSEQ multiplex PCR, the TCRdb table keeps only in-frame clones and is missing some. Of around 76,000 clones listed, about 78% are singletons. This clonotype was sampled from an adult with an advanced solid tumor such as melanoma, head and neck, liver or kidney cancer. V usage is TRBV2 and J usage is TRBJ2-6; D not certain. Sequenced material: CD4+ or CD8+ T cells sorted from blood, taken in a trial of the OX40 agonist ivuxolimab. The CDR3 nucleotides are TGTGCCAGCAGTCAGAGCTCTGGGGCCAACGTCCTGACTTTC. Translating gives CASSQSSGANVLTF. The whole variable domain, filled in from reference TRBV2 and TRBJ2-6, reads EPEVTQTPSHQVTQMGQEVILRCVPISNHLYFYWYRQILGQKVEFLVSFYNNEISEKSEIFDDQFSVERPDGSNFTLKIRSTKLEDSAMYFCASSQSSGANVLTFGAGSRLTVL.